This is a list of T cell receptor beta chains from one sample in a study of blood T cell repertoires in COVID-19. The table came from immunoSEQ multiplex PCR; TCRdb's copy has only in-frame clones and leaves some out. The sample lists about 130,000 clones, 80% to 85% occurring once. Sequencing was carried out using peripheral blood. These receptors were obtained from a woman in her 50s with acute or convalescent COVID-19. Both conserved end residues are trimmed from each CDR3. Each record gives: J gene, V gene, CDR3 length, CDR3 protein.

TRBJ2-2 | TRBV9 | 14 | ASSPRPTSSAGELF
TRBJ2-7 | TRBV7-9 | 13 | ASSPLAGASYEQY
TRBJ1-4 | TRBV5-8 | 13 | ASSLGPRGNEKLF
TRBJ1-4 | TRBV6-5 | 12 | ASIPQGTAEELF
TRBJ1-2 | TRBV4-2 | 14 | ASSQDVGQTRYGYT
TRBJ2-7 | TRBV5-1 | 11 | ASSSGNSYEQY
TRBJ2-2 | TRBV5-1 | 13 | ASSFSGTNTGELF
TRBJ1-2 | TRBV5-4 | 12 | ASSALDGSYGYT
TRBJ2-5 | TRBV7-8 | 13 | ASSSGTGNKETQY
TRBJ1-3 | TRBV2 | 12 | ASSGRDRGHTIY
TRBJ2-5 | TRBV30 | 11 | AWGRGGPGTQY
TRBJ1-3 | TRBV9 | 13 | ASSPQTGGLNTIY
TRBJ1-3 | TRBV6-4 | 12 | ASSLYFSGNTIY
TRBJ1-2 | TRBV2 | 10 | ASTVIGYGYT
TRBJ1-6 | TRBV28 | 12 | ASRARDRNSPLH
TRBJ1-1 | TRBV3-1/TRBV3-2 | 15 | ASSPRGQGAGVTEAF
TRBJ2-2 | TRBV11-2 | 13 | ASSLEGGWTRELF
TRBJ2-2 | TRBV2 | 12 | ASVAGGDTGELF
TRBJ1-2 | TRBV30 | 9 | AHRDLYGYT
TRBJ1-6 | TRBV2 | 13 | ASTEAGTSNSPLH
TRBJ2-1 | TRBV2 | 11 | ASQQSSYNEQF
TRBJ1-2 | TRBV29-1 | 14 | SVDGTGGDLAKGYT
TRBJ1-2 | TRBV3-1/TRBV3-2 | 11 | ASSHGANYGYT